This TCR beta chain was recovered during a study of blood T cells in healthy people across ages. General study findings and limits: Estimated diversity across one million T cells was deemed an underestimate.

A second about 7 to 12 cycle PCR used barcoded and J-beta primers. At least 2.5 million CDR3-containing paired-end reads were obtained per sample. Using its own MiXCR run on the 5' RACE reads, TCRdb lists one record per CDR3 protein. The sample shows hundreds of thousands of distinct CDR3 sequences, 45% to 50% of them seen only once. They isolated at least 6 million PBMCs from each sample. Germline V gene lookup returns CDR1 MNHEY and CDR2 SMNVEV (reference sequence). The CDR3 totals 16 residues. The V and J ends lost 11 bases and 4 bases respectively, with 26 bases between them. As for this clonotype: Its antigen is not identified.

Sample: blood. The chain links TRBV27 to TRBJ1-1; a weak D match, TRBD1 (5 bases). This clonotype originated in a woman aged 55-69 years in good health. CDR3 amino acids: CASWGRGAGSGTEAFF. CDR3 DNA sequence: TGTGCCTCTTGGGGGAGGGGCGCAGGTTCGGGCACTGAAGCTTTCTTT.